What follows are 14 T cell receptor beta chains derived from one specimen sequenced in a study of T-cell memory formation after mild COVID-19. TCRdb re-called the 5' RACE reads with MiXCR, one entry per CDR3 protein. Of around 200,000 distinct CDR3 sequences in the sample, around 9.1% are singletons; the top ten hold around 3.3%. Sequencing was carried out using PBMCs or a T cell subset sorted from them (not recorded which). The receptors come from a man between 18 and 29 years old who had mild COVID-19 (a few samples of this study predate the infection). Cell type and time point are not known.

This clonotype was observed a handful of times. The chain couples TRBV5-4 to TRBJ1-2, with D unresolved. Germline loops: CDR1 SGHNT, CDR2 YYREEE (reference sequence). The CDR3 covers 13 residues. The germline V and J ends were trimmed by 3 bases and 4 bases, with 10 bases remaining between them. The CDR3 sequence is CASSYTESYGYTF. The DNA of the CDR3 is TGTGCCAGCAGCTACACGGAATCCTATGGCTACACCTTC.

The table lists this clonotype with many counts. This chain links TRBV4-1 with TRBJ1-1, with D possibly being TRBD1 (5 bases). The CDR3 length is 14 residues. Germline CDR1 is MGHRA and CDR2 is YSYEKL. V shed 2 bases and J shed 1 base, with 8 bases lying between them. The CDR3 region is CASSQPTENTEAFF. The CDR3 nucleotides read TGCGCCAGCAGCCAACCGACAGAGAACACTGAAGCTTTCTTT.

CDR3 amino acids: CASSLGTSGAPPDTQYF. CDR3 nucleotides: TGTGCCAGCAGCCTTGGGACTAGCGGAGCACCCCCGGATACGCAGTATTTT. The chain combines TRBV7-9 with TRBJ2-3, with 11 bases lining up with TRBD2. CDR1 is SEHNR, CDR2 FQNEAQ, per germline (reference sequence). The CDR3 has 17 residues. With V trimmed by 5 bases and J by 6 bases, 13 bases remained unmatched.

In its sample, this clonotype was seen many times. The CDR3 protein is CASSRTGDEQYF. In DNA form, the CDR3 reads TGTGCCAGCAGCCGGACAGGGGACGAGCAGTACTTC. This chain joins TRBV7-9 and TRBJ2-7; 9 bases fit TRBD1. CDR1 is SEHNR and CDR2 is FQNEAQ in the germline V gene (reference sequence). This CDR3 contains 12 residues. Losses at the gene ends were 5 bases for V and 5 bases for J; bases not matched to a gene: 1.

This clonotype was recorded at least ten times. This chain's CDR3 is CASTTVLSTGELFF. The DNA for the CDR3 is TGTGCCAGCACCACGGTTCTTTCCACCGGGGAGCTGTTTTTT. V is TRBV12-3 or TRBV12-4 and J is TRBJ2-2; D is unclear. CDR3 length: 14 residues. With 7 bases removed from V and 4 bases from J, the gap between germline ends came to 13 bases.

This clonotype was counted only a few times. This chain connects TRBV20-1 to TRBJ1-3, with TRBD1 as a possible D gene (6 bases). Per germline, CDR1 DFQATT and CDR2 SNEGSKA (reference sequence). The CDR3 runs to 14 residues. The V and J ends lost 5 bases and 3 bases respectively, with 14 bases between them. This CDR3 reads CSAPYRDSGNTIYF. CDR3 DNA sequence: TGCAGTGCTCCGTACAGGGATAGTGGAAACACCATATATTTT.

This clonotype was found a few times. The CDR3 DNA reads TGCGCCAGCAGCCTGGAAGGCGGGAGGCAGGGAGAGACCCAGTACTTC. It yields the protein CASSLEGGRQGETQYF. V gene TRBV5-1 combines with J gene TRBJ2-5, with 8 bases lining up with TRBD2. The V gene's germline CDR1 is SGHRS and CDR2 YFSETQ. J was trimmed by 4 bases and V by 4 bases; bases with no gene match: 12. This CDR3 has 16 residues.

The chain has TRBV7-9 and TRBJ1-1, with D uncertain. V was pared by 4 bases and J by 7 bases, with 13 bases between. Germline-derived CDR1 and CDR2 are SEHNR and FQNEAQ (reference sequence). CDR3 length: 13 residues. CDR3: CASSSYHGSEAFF. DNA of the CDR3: TGTGCCAGCAGCTCGTATCATGGCAGTGAAGCTTTCTTT. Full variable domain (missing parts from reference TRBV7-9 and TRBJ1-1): DTGVSQNPRHKITKRGQNVTFRCDPISEHNRLYWYRQTLGQGPEFLTYFQNEAQLEKSRLLSDRFSAERPKGSFSTLEIQRTEQGDSAMYLCASSSYHGSEAFFGQGTRLTVV.

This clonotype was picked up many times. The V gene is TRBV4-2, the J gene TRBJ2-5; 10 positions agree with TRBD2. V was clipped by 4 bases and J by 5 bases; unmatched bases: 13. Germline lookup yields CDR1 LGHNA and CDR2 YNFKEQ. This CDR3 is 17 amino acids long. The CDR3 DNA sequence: TGTGCCAGCAGCCGAGACGGTTCTAGCGGGGGTTATGAGACCCAGTACTTC. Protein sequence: CASSRDGSSGGYETQYF.

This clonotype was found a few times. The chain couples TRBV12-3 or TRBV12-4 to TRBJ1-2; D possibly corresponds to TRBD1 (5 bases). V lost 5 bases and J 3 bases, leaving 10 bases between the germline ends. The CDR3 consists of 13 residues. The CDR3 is CASSLMGDYGYTF. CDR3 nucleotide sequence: TGTGCCAGCAGTCTGATGGGGGACTATGGCTACACCTTC.

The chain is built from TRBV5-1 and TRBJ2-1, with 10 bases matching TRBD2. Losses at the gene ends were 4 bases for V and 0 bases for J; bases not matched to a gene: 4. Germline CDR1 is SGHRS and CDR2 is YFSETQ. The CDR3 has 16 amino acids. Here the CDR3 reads CASSPLAGDSYNEQFF. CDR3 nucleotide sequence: TGCGCCAGCAGCCCTCTAGCGGGGGACTCCTACAATGAGCAGTTCTTC.

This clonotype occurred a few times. The CDR3 is CASSEGLHTDTQYF. CDR3 DNA sequence: TGTGCCAGCAGTGAGGGCCTTCACACAGATACGCAGTATTTT. The chain employs TRBV25-1 and TRBJ2-3, with D hard to call. CDR3 length equals 14 residues. Germline assignment: CDR1 MGHDK and CDR2 SYGVNS. Trimming removed 3 bases at V and 2 bases at J, with 9 bases between.

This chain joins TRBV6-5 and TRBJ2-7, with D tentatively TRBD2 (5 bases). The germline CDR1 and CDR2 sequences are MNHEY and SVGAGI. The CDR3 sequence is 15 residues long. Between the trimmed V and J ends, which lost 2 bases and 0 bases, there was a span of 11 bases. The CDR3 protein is CASSYGGLSSYEQYF. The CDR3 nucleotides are TGTGCCAGCAGTTACGGCGGGTTGAGCTCCTACGAGCAGTACTTC.

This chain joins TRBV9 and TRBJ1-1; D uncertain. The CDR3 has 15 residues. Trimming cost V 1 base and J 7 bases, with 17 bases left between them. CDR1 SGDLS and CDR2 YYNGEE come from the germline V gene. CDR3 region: CASSVSAGYGGEAFF. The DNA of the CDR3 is TGTGCCAGCAGCGTATCGGCGGGGTACGGAGGTGAAGCTTTCTTT.